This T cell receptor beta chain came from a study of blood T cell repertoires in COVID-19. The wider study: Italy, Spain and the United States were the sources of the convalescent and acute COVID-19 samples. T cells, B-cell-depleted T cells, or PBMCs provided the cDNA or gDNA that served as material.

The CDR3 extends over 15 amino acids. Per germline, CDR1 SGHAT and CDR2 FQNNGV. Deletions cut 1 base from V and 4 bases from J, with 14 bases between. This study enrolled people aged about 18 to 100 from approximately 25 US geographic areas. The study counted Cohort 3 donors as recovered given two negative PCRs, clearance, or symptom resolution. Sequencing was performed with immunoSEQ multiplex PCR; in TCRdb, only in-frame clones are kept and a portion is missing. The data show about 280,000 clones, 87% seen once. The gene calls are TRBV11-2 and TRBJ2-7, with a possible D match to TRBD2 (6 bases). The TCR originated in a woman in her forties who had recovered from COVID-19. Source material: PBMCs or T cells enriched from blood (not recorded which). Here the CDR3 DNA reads TGTGCCAGCAGCTTAGTAGCTCGGGAGCCTTACGAGCAGTACTTC. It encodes CASSLVAREPYEQYF. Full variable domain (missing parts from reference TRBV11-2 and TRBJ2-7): EAGVAQSPRYKIIEKRQSVAFWCNPISGHATLYWYQQILGQGPKLLIQFQNNGVVDDSQLPKDRFSAERLKGVDSTLKIQPAKLEDSAVYLCASSLVAREPYEQYFGPGTRLTVT.